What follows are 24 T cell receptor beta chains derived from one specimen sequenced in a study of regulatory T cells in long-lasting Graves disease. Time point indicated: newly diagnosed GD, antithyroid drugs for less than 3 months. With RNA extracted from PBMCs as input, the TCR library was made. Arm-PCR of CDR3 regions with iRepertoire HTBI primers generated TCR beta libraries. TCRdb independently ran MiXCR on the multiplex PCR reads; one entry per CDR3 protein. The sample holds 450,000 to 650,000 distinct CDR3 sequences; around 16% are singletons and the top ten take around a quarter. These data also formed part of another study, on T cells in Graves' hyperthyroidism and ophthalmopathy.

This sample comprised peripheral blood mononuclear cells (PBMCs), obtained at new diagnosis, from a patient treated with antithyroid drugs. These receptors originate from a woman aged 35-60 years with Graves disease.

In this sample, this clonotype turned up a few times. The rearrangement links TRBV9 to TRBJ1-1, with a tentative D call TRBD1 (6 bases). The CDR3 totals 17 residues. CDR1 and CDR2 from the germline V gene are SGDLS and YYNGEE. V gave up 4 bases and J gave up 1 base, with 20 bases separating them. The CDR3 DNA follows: TGTGCCAGCAGCCCCTGGGGGCGGAACACGGCGAACACTGAAGCTTTCTTT. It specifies CASSPWGRNTANTEAFF.

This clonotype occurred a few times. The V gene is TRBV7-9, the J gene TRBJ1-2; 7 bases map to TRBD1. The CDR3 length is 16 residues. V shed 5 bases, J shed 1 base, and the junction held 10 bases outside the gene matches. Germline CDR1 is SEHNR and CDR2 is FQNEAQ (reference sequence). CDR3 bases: TGTGCCAGCAGCGTCGGGGGGGACAGTGTTAACTATGGCTACACCTTC. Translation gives CASSVGGDSVNYGYTF.

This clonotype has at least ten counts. Here the CDR3 reads CASRSWTSGPTDTQYF. The CDR3 DNA reads as TGTGCCAGCCGTTCTTGGACTAGCGGGCCGACAGATACGCAGTATTTT. The chain is built from TRBV2 and TRBJ2-3; 11 bases map to TRBD2. The CDR3 sequence is 16 residues long. Germline CDR1 and CDR2: SNHLY and FYNNEI. V trimming: 8 bases; J trimming: 3 bases; junction bases outside the gene matches: 10.

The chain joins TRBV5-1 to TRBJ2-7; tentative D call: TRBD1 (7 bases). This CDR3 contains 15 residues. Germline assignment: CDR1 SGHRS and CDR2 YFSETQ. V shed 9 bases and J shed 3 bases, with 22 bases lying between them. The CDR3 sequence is CATSLGGQRYYEQYF. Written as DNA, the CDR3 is TGCGCCACCTCCCTGGGGGGACAGCGATACTACGAGCAGTACTTC.

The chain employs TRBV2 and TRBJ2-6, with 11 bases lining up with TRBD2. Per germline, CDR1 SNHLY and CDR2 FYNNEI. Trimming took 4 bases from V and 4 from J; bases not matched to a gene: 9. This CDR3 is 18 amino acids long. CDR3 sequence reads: CASSVTRLAGTGANVLTF. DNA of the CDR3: TGTGCCAGCAGTGTAACCAGACTAGCGGGGACCGGGGCCAACGTCCTGACTTTC.

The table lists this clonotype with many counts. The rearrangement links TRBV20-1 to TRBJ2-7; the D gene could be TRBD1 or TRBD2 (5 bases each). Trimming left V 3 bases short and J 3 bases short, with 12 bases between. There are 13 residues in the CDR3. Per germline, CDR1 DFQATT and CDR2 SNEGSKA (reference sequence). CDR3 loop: CSASRAGSYEQYF. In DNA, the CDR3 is TGCAGTGCTAGCAGGGCAGGGAGCTACGAGCAGTACTTC.

CDR3 DNA sequence: TGCAGTGCTAGAGATCAATTGGCTACGCAGTATTTT. Protein: CSARDQLATQYF. This chain uses TRBV20-1 with TRBJ2-3, with D unresolved. Germline assignment: CDR1 DFQATT and CDR2 SNEGSKA (reference sequence). V lost 0 bases, J lost 8 bases, and 9 bases lay in between. The CDR3 has 12 amino acids.

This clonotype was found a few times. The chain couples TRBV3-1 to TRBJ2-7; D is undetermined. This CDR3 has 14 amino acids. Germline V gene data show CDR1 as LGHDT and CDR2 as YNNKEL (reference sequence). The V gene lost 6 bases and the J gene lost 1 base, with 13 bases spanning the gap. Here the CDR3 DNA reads TGTGCCAGCAGTAAAAAAGCCAGTTCCTACGAGCAGTACTTC. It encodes CASSKKASSYEQYF.

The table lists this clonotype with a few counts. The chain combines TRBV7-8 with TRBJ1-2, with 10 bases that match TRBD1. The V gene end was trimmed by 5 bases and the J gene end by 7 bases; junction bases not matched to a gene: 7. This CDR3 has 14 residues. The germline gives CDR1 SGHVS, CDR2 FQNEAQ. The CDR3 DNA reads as TGTGCCAGCAGCCCCCAGACAGGGGGCGGTGGCTACACCTTC. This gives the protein CASSPQTGGGGYTF.

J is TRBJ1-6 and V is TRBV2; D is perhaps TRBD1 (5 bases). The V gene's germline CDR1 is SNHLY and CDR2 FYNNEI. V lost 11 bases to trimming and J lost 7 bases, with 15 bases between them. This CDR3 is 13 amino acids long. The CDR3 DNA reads TGTGCCCAGCAACGGGACGGAAATTCACCCCTCCACTTT. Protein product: CAQQRDGNSPLHF.

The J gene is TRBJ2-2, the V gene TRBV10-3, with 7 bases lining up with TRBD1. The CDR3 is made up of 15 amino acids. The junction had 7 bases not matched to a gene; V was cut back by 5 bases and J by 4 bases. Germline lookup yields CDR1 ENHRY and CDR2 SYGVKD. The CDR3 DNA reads TGTGCCATCAGTTCCCCGGGACAGTCCACCGGGGAGCTGTTTTTT. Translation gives CAISSPGQSTGELFF.

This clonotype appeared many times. The CDR3, as DNA: TGTGCCAGCTCCCGGGCGGCGTACACTGAAGCTTTCTTT. It is translated as CASSRAAYTEAFF. The genes are TRBV12-3 or TRBV12-4 and TRBJ1-1; D is unclear. Deletions cut 8 bases from V and 3 bases from J, with 13 bases between. This CDR3 spans 13 amino acids.

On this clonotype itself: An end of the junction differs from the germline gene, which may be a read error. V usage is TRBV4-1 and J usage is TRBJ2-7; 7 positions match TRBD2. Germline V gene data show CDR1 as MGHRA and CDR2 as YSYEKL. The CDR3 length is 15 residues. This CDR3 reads CAGSQEFGTSDEQYF. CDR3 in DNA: TGCGCCGGCAGCCAAGAGTTTGGCACTAGCGACGAGCAGTACTTC.

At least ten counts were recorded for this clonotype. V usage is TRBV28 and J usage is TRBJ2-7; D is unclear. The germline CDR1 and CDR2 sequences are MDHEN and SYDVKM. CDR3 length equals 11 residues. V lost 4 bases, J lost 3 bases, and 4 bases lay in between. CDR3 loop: CASSYHYEQYF. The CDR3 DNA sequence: TGTGCCAGCAGTTACCACTACGAGCAGTACTTC. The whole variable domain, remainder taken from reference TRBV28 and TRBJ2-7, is DVKVTQSSRYLVKRTGEKVFLECVQDMDHENMFWYRQDPGLGLRLIYFSYDVKMKEKGDIPEGYSVSREKKERFSLILESASTNQTSMYLCASSYHYEQYFGPGTRLTVT.

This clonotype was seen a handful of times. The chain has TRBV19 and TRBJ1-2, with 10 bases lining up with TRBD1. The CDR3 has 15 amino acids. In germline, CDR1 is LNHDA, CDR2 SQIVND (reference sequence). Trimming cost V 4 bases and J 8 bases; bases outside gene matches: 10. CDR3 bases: TGTGCCAGTAGTACGCTCCCCGGGACAGGGGTCGGCTACACCTTC. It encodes CASSTLPGTGVGYTF. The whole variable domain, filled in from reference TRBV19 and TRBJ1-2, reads DGGITQSPKYLFRKEGQNVTLSCEQNLNHDAMYWYRQDPGQGLRLIYYSQIVNDFQKGDIAEGYSVSREKKESFPLTVTSAQKNPTAFYLCASSTLPGTGVGYTFGSGTRLTVV.

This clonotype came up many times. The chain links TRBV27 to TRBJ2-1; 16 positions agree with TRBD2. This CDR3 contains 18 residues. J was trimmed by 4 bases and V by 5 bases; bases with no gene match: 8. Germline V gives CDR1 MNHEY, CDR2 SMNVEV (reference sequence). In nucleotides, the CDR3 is TGTGCCAGCAGTCCGCCGGGACTAGCGGGGGGGCGTTACAATGAGCAGTTCTTC. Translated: CASSPPGLAGGRYNEQFF.

The CDR3 is CASSQDTTGGGQFF. The CDR3 nucleotides read TGTGCCAGCAGCCAAGATACAACGGGGGGTGGGCAGTTCTTC. This chain links TRBV3-1 with TRBJ2-1; 7 bases line up with TRBD2. Germline CDR1 reads LGHDT; CDR2 reads YNNKEL (reference sequence). The ends lost 0 bases at V and 12 bases at J; junction bases unmatched: 8. The CDR3 length is 14 residues.

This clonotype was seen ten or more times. CDR3 sequence: CASTFGTGVSTLHF. Here the CDR3 DNA reads TGCGCCAGCACTTTCGGGACAGGAGTTTCCACCCTCCACTTT. The chain combines TRBV5-1 with TRBJ1-6; 8 positions match TRBD1. After removal of 6 bases from V and 14 bases from J, the junction contained 13 bases not matched to a gene. Germline V CDR1 and CDR2: SGHRS, YFSETQ. The CDR3 is 14 residues long.

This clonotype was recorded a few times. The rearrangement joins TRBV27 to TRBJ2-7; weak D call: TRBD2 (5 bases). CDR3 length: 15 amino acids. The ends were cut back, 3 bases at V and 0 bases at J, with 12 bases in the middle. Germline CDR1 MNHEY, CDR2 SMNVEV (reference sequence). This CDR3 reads CASSFESGGSYEQYF. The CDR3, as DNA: TGTGCCAGCAGTTTTGAATCTGGAGGCTCCTACGAGCAGTACTTC.

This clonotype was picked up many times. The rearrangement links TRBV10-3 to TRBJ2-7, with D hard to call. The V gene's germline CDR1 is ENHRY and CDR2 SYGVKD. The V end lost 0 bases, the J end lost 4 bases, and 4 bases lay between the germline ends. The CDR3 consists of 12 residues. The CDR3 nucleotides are TGTGCCATCAGTGAGTCCCCATACGAGCAGTACTTC. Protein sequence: CAISESPYEQYF.

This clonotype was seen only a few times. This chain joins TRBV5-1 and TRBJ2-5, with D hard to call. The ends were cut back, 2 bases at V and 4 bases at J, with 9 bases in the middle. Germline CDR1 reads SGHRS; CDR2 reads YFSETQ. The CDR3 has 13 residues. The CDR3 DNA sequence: TGCGCCAGCAGCTTCTTCGGTGGAGAGACCCAGTACTTC. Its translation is CASSFFGGETQYF.

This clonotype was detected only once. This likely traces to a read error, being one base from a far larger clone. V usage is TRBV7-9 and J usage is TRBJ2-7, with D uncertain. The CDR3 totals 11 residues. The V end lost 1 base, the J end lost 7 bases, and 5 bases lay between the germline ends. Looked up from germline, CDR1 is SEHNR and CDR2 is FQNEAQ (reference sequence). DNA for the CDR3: TGTGCCAGCAGCTTAGAACTTGAGCAGTACTTC. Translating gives CASSLELEQYF.

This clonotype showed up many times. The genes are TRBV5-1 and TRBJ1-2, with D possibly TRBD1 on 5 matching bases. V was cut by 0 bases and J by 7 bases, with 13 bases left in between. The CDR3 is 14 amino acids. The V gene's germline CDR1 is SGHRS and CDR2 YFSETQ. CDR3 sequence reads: CASSLGGPGGGYTF. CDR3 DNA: TGCGCCAGCAGCTTGGGAGGACCGGGGGGTGGCTACACCTTC. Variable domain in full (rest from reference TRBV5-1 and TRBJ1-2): KAGVTQTPRYLIKTRGQQVTLSCSPISGHRSVSWYQQTPGQGLQFLFEYFSETQRNKGNFPGRFSGRQFSNSRSEMNVSTLELGDSALYLCASSLGGPGGGYTFGSGTRLTVV.

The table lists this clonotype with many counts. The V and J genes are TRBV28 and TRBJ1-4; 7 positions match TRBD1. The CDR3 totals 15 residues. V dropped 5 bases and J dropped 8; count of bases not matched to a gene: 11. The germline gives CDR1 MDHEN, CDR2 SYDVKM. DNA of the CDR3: TGTGCCAGCAGTACCAGGACAGGAGCCATGGAAAAACTGTTTTTT. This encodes CASSTRTGAMEKLFF.